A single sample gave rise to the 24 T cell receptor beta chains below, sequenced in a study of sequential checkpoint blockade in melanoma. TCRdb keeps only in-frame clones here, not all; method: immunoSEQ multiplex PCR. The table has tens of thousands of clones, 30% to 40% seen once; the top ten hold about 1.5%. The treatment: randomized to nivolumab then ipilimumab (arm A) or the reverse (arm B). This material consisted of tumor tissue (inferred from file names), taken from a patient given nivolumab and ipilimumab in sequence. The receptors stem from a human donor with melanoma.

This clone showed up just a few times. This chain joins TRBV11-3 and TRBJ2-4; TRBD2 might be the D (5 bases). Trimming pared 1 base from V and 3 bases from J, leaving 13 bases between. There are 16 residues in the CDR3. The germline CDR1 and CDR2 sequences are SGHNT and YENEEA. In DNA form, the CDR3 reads TGTGCCAGCAGCTTAGTGGCAGGAGGAGGCAAAAACATTCAGTACTTC. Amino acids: CASSLVAGGGKNIQYF. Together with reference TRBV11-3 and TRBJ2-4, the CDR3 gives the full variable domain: EAGVVQSPRYKIIEKKQPVAFWCNPISGHNTLYWYLQNLGQGPELLIRYENEEAVDDSQLPKDRFSAERLKGVDSTLKIQPAELGDSAVYLCASSLVAGGGKNIQYFGAGTRLSVL.

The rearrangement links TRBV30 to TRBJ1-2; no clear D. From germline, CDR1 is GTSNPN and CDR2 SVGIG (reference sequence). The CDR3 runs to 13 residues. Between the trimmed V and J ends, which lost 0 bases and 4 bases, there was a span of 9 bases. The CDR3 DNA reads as TGTGCCTGGAGTGTACTGGCTGTCTATGGCTACACCTTC. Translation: CAWSVLAVYGYTF.

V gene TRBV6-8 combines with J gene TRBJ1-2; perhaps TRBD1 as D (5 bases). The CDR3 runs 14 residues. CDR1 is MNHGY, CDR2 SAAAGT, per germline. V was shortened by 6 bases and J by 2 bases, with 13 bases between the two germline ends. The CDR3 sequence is CASRSGKGNYGYTF. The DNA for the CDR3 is TGTGCCAGCAGGTCAGGGAAGGGAAACTATGGCTACACCTTC.

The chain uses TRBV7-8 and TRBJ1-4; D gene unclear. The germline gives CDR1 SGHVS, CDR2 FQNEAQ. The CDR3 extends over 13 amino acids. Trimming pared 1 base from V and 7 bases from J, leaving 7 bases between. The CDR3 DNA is TGTGCCAGCAGCTTAGGAGAGGTTGAAAAACTGTTTTTT. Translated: CASSLGEVEKLFF.

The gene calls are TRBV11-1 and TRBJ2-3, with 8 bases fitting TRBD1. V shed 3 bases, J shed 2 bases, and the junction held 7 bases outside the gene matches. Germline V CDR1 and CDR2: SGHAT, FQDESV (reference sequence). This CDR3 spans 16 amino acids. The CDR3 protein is CASSLGAGGPTDTQYF. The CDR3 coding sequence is TGTGCCAGCAGCTTGGGGGCAGGGGGCCCCACAGATACGCAGTATTTT.

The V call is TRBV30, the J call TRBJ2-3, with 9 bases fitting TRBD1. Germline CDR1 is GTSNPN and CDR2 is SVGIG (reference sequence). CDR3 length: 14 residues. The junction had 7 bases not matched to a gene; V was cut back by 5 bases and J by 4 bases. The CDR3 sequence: CAWLQGATADTQYF. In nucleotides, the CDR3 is TGTGCCTGGTTACAGGGGGCAACGGCAGATACGCAGTATTTT.

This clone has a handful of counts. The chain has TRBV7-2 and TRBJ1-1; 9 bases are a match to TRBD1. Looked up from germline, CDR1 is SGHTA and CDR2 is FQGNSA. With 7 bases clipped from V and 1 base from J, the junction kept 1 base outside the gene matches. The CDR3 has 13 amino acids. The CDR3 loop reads CASMGQGNTEAFF. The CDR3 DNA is TGTGCCAGCATGGGACAGGGGAACACTGAAGCTTTCTTT. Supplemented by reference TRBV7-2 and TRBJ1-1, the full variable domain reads GAGVSQSPSNKVTEKGKDVELRCDPISGHTALYWYRQSLGQGLEFLIYFQGNSAPDKSGLPSDRFSAERTGGSVSTLTIQRTQQEDSAVYLCASMGQGNTEAFFGQGTRLTVV.

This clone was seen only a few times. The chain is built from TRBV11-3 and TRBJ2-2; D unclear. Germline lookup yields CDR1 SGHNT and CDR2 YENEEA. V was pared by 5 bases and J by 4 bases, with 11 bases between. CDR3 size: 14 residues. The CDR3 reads CASSPWEGTGELFF. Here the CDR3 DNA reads TGTGCCAGCAGCCCGTGGGAAGGCACCGGGGAGCTGTTTTTT.

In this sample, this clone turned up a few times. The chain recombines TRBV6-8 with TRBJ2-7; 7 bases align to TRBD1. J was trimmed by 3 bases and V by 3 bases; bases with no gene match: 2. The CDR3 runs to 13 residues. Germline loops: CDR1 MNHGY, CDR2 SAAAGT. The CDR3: CASSYPGGYEQYF. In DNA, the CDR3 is TGTGCCAGCAGTTATCCAGGGGGCTACGAGCAGTACTTC.

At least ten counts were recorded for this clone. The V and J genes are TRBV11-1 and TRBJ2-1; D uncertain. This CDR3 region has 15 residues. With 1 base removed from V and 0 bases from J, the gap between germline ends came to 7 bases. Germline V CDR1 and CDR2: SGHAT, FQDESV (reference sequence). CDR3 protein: CASSLVGGSYNEQFF. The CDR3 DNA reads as TGTGCCAGCAGCTTAGTAGGTGGCTCCTACAATGAGCAGTTCTTC.

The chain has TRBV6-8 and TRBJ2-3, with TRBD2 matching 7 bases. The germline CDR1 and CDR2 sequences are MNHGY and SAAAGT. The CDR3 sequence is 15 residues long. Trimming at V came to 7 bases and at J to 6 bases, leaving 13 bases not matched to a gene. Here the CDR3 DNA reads TGTGCCAGCAATTCGGGGGGTCCCCACGTGGATACGCAGTATTTT. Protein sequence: CASNSGGPHVDTQYF.

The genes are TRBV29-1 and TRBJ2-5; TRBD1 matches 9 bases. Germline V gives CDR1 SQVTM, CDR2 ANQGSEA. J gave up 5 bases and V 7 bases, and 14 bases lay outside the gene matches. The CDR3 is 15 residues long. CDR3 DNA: TGCAGCGCTAAACGCCTACAGGGGGCGAGTGAGACCCAGTACTTC. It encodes CSAKRLQGASETQYF.

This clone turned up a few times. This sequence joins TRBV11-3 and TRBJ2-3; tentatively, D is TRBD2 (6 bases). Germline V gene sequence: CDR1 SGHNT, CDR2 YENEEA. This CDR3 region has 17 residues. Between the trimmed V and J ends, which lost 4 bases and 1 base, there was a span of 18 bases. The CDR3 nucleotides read TGTGCCAGCAGCTGGGGGGACCTTTGGTCGGGCACAGATACGCAGTATTTT. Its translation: CASSWGDLWSGTDTQYF. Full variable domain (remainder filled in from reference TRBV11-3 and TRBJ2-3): EAGVVQSPRYKIIEKKQPVAFWCNPISGHNTLYWYLQNLGQGPELLIRYENEEAVDDSQLPKDRFSAERLKGVDSTLKIQPAELGDSAVYLCASSWGDLWSGTDTQYFGPGTRLTVL.

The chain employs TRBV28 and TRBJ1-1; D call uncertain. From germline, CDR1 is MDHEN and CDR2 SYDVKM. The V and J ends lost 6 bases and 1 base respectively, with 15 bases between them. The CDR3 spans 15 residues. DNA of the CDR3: TGTGCCAGCAGCCCCCTCCGGGGAGGGAACACTGAAGCTTTCTTT. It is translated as CASSPLRGGNTEAFF.

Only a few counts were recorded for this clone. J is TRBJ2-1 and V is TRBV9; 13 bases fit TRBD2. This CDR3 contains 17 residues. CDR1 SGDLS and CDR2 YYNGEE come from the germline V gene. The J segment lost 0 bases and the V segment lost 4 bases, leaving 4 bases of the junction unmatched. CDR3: CASSIRTSGSSYNEQFF. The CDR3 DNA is TGTGCCAGCAGCATACGGACTAGCGGGAGCTCCTACAATGAGCAGTTCTTC.

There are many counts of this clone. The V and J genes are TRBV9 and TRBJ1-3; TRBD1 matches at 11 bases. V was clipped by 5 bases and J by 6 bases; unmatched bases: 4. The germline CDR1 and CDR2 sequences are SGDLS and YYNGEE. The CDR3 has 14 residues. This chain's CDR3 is CASSPGQGANTIYF. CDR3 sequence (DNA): TGTGCCAGCAGTCCCGGACAGGGGGCAAACACCATATATTTT.

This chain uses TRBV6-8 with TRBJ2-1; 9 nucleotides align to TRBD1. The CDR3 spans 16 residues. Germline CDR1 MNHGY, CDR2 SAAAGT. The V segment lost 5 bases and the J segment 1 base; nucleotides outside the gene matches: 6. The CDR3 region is CASSPFGQGSYNEQFF. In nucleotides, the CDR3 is TGTGCCAGCAGTCCCTTTGGACAGGGGTCCTACAATGAGCAGTTCTTC.

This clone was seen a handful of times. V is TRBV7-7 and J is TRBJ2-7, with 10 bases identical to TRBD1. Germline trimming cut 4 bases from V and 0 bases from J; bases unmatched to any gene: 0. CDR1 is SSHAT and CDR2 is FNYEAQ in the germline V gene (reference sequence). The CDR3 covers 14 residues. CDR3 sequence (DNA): TGTGCCAGCAGCTGGACAGGGGGCTCCTACGAGCAGTACTTC. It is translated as CASSWTGGSYEQYF.

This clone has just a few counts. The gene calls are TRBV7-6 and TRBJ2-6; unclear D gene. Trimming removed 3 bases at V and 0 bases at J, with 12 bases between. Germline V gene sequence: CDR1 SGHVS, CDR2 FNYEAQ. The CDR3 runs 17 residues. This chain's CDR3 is CASSLDGSTSGANVLTF. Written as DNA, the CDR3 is TGTGCCAGCAGCTTGGACGGCAGCACCTCTGGGGCCAACGTCCTGACTTTC. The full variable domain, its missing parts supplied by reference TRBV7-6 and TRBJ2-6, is GAGVSQSPRYKVTKRGQDVALRCDPISGHVSLYWYRQALGQGPEFLTYFNYEAQQDKSGLPNDRFSAERPEGSISTLTIQRTEQRDSAMYRCASSLDGSTSGANVLTFGAGSRLTVL.

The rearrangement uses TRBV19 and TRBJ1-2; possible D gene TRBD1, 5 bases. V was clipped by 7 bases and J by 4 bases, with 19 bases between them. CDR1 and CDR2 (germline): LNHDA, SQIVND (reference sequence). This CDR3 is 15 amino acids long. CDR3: CASTAVGQAGYGYTF. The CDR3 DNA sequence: TGTGCCAGTACCGCCGTGGGGCAGGCGGGCTATGGCTACACCTTC.

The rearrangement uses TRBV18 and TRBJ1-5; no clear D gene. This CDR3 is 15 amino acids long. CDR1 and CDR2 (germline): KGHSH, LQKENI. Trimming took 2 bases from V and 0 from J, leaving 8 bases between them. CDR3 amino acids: CASSPGVFSNQPQHF. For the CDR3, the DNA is TGTGCCAGCTCACCAGGGGTTTTTAGCAATCAGCCCCAGCATTTT.

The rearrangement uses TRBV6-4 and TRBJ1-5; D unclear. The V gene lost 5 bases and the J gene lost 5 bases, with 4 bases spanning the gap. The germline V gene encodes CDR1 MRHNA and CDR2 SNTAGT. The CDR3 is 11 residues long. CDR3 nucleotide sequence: TGTGCCAGCAGTCTTCATCAGCCCCAGCATTTT. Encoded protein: CASSLHQPQHF.

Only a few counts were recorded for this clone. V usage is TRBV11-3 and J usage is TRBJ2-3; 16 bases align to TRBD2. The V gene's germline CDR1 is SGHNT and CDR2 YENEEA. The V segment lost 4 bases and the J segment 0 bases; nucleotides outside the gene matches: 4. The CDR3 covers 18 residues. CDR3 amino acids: CASSSGTSGRASTDTQYF. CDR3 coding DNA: TGTGCCAGCAGCTCAGGGACTAGCGGGAGGGCCAGCACAGATACGCAGTATTTT. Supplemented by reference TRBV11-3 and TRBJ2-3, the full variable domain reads EAGVVQSPRYKIIEKKQPVAFWCNPISGHNTLYWYLQNLGQGPELLIRYENEEAVDDSQLPKDRFSAERLKGVDSTLKIQPAELGDSAVYLCASSSGTSGRASTDTQYFGPGTRLTVL.

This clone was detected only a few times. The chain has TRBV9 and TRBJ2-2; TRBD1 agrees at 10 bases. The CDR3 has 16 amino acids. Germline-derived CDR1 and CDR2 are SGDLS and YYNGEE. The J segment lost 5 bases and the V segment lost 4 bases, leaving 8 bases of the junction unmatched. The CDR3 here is CASSPTGGALTGELFF. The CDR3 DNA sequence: TGTGCCAGCAGCCCGACAGGGGGCGCATTAACCGGGGAGCTGTTTTTT.